This TCR beta chain stems from a study of CD8 T cells in Susac syndrome. In the case of this clonotype: Antigen: not known.

Whole-study results and caveats: Across the total CD8+ repertoires, roughly 17 Susac-specific public clones were found. The CD8+ TEMRA repertoires yielded 5 or 6 such clones.

CD8+ and CD4+ blood T cells underwent TCR beta sequencing. Each Susac syndrome patient had definite or probable disease by recently defined criteria. While CD8+ and CD4+ T cells were isolated negatively, TEMRA cells were enriched by FACS. The RNA, about 0.45 to 1 ug, was put through reverse transcription using random hexamers. One entry per CDR3 protein, called by TCRdb with MiXCR from the immunoSEQ multiplex PCR reads. The sample has under 110,000 distinct CDR3 sequences, approximately 93% seen once. This CDR3 spans 16 amino acids. The V gene's germline CDR1 is MGHDK and CDR2 SYGVNS. Trimming took off 1 base at V and 5 bases at J, with 17 bases between the two ends.

The gene calls are TRBV25-1 and TRBJ1-2; no clear D gene. The sequence derives from a human donor with Susac syndrome. The source material was CD8+ T cells from PBMCs. This chain's CDR3 is CASSELGGSIRYGYTF. In DNA form, the CDR3 reads TGTGCCAGCAGTGAATTGGGAGGCAGCATTAGGTATGGCTACACCTTC.